The next 19 T cell receptor beta chains were all read from a single sample in a study of T cells expressing NK-cell markers. With the 5' RACE reads reprocessed, TCRdb shows one record per CDR3 protein and no DNA. The sample has roughly 180,000 distinct CDR3 sequences. Sequencing was performed on blood T cells: a sorted CD56 or NKG2C T cell subset, CD4+ or CD8+ T cells, or bulk PBMC T cells (not recorded which). The receptor set was obtained from a woman aged 18-70 years in good health.

The chain carries TRBV7-8 and TRBJ2-1; TCRdb designates TRBD1, a call that cannot be tested without DNA. This CDR3 region has 16 residues. Germline V lookup: CDR1 SGHVS, CDR2 FQNEAQ. The CDR3 reads CASSSLGPPRRNEQFF.

V and J are TRBV6-1 and TRBJ2-6; there is no DNA to check the TCRdb D call of TRBD2. CDR1 and CDR2 from the germline V gene are MNHNS and SASEGT. The CDR3 runs 17 residues. The CDR3 spells CASSIGGLLSGANVLTF.

The chain is built from TRBV5-6 and TRBJ2-3; the TCRdb call, TRBD2, lacks DNA for checking. This CDR3 has 11 amino acids. The germline CDR1 and CDR2 sequences are SGHDT and YYEEEE. The CDR3 is CASSGLDTQYF. Filled out from reference TRBV5-6 and TRBJ2-3, the complete variable domain reads DAGVTQSPTHLIKTRGQQVTLRCSPKSGHDTVSWYQQALGQGPQFIFQYYEEEERQRGNFPDRFSGHQFPNYSSELNVNALLLGDSALYLCASSGLDTQYFGPGTRLTVL.

The genes are TRBV12-3 or TRBV12-4 and TRBJ2-7; TCRdb lists TRBD1, though no DNA is available to test this call. The CDR3 loop spans 14 amino acids. CDR3 protein: CASSFQDTYYEQYF.

The V gene is TRBV3-1, the J gene TRBJ2-7; TCRdb gives TRBD2 as the D gene, but with no DNA this cannot be confirmed. This CDR3 contains 14 residues. Germline V gene lookup returns CDR1 LGHDT and CDR2 YNNKEL (reference sequence). CDR3 amino acids: CASSQGALDYEQYF.

The J gene is TRBJ1-5, the V gene TRBV12-3 or TRBV12-4; TCRdb selects TRBD1, and the lack of DNA leaves this call unchecked. The length of the CDR3 is 15 residues. CDR3 in amino acids: CASSLTGGDNQPQHF.

This chain uses TRBV12-3 or TRBV12-4 with TRBJ2-5; the D call from TCRdb, TRBD1, cannot be confirmed without DNA. The CDR3 sequence is 14 residues long. CDR3 in amino acids: CASTQTGVKETQYF.

The chain carries TRBV5-1 and TRBJ1-4; TCRdb's D gene call, TRBD1, goes unchecked for lack of DNA. The germline gives CDR1 SGHRS, CDR2 YFSETQ. The CDR3 extends over 14 amino acids. CDR3: CASSAGDHNEKLFF.

The rearrangement uses TRBV5-1 and TRBJ2-7; TCRdb calls TRBD1, which cannot be checked without DNA. The CDR3 spans 15 residues. The germline V gene has CDR1 SGHRS and CDR2 YFSETQ. The CDR3: CASSLLPGQLYEQYF.

The chain's CDR3 is CASSVTSGGAGEQFF. This chain joins TRBV11-3 and TRBJ2-1; the D gene TCRdb calls, TRBD2, cannot be checked with no DNA. The CDR3 consists of 15 residues. Germline V gene sequence: CDR1 SGHNT, CDR2 YENEEA. The full variable domain, completed using reference TRBV11-3 and TRBJ2-1, is EAGVVQSPRYKIIEKKQPVAFWCNPISGHNTLYWYLQNLGQGPELLIRYENEEAVDDSQLPKDRFSAERLKGVDSTLKIQPAELGDSAVYLCASSVTSGGAGEQFFGPGTRLTVL.

This sequence joins TRBV12-3 or TRBV12-4 and TRBJ1-4. CDR3 length: 15 residues. CDR3 residues: CASSSRTVTNEKLFF.

The genes are TRBV11-2 and TRBJ2-1; the TCRdb call, TRBD2, lacks DNA for checking. CDR3 length equals 15 residues. CDR1 and CDR2 (germline): SGHAT, FQNNGV. This CDR3 is CASNFGLAGGGEQFF.

CDR3 amino acids: CASSGDGGTNTEAFF. The chain has TRBV7-3 and TRBJ1-1; the TCRdb call, TRBD1, lacks DNA for checking. This CDR3 region has 15 residues. Germline V gene data show CDR1 as SGHTA and CDR2 as FQGTGA. Together with reference TRBV7-3 and TRBJ1-1, the CDR3 gives the full variable domain: GAGVSQTPSNKVTEKGKYVELRCDPISGHTALYWYRQSLGQGPEFLIYFQGTGAADDSGLPNDRFFAVRPEGSVSTLKIQRTERGDSAVYLCASSGDGGTNTEAFFGQGTRLTVV.

The chain carries TRBV5-1 and TRBJ2-7; there is no DNA to check the TCRdb D call of TRBD1. There are 16 residues in the CDR3. Looked up from germline, CDR1 is SGHRS and CDR2 is YFSETQ. The CDR3 is CASSLMGQGTFDEQYF.

The V and J genes are TRBV7-3 and TRBJ2-3; TCRdb proposes TRBD2, but this gene call is untestable without DNA. The CDR3 contains 18 residues. Germline-derived CDR1 and CDR2 are SGHTA and FQGTGA. The CDR3 spells CASSPRGDGGARTDTQYF.

This chain joins TRBV5-1 and TRBJ2-1; the D call of TRBD2 rests on TCRdb alone, since no DNA is present to check it. CDR1 and CDR2 from the germline V gene are SGHRS and YFSETQ. This CDR3 spans 15 amino acids. CDR3 sequence reads: CASSLDLVPYNEQFF.

The chain employs TRBV6-1 and TRBJ2-7; TCRdb names TRBD1, which stays unverified in the absence of DNA. The CDR3 runs to 13 residues. Germline lookup yields CDR1 MNHNS and CDR2 SASEGT. CDR3 sequence: CASSEVSLGEQYF.

The rearrangement links TRBV3-1 to TRBJ2-7. The CDR3 extends over 16 amino acids. Germline V lookup: CDR1 LGHDT, CDR2 YNNKEL (reference sequence). This chain's CDR3 is CASSQDASRSSYEQYF.

The V gene is TRBV6-2 or TRBV6-3, the J gene TRBJ2-3; TCRdb's D call of TRBD1 is untestable without DNA. Germline V CDR1 and CDR2: MNHEY, SVGEGT. The CDR3 runs to 13 residues. CDR3 protein: CASSKGGTGTQYF.